The 2 T cell receptor beta chains presented below share a single source sample, sequenced in a study of tumor-infiltrating lymphocytes in primary liver carcinoma. Unsorted whole blood supplied the RNA, and germline DNA was extracted too. The authors made TCR beta cDNA from about 500 ng total RNA with a constant-region primer. Three nested multiplex PCR rounds of slightly modified ARM-PCR generated TCR beta libraries. Primers for the first two PCR rounds were TRBV1-TRBV30 forward primers and a C-beta reverse primer (around 10 cycles per round). TCRdb reprocessed the multiplex PCR reads with MiXCR, giving one entry per CDR3 protein. The data hold about 180,000 distinct CDR3 sequences, with about 60% observed a single time. Specimen: peripheral blood. The receptor set was obtained from a man in his forties or fifties with primary liver carcinoma and hepatitis B virus infection.

This clonotype was observed many times. This rearrangement joins TRBV11-2 to TRBJ2-5; D is uncertain. Germline V gene sequence: CDR1 SGHAT, CDR2 FQNNGV. V was trimmed by 5 bases and J by 7 bases, leaving 17 bases between them. The CDR3 has 14 residues. CDR3 DNA sequence: TGTGCCAGCAGCACCCTCCCCGAGGATCGGACCCAGTACTTC. Translation: CASSTLPEDRTQYF.

This clonotype occurred many times. The gene calls are TRBV11-3 and TRBJ1-1; no clear D gene. This CDR3 spans 13 amino acids. The V end lost 5 bases, the J end lost 5 bases, and 12 bases lay between the germline ends. The germline V gene has CDR1 SGHNT and CDR2 YENEEA. DNA of the CDR3: TGTGCCAGCAGCAAAGGTTATGTAACTGAAGCTTTCTTT. It encodes CASSKGYVTEAFF.